One sample yielded the 24 T cell receptor beta chains listed below, sequenced in a study of blood T cell repertoires in COVID-19. Profiling relied on immunoSEQ multiplex PCR, and the TCRdb table lists in-frame clones only, not all of them. Among fewer than 35,000 clones listed, roughly 84% were seen once. The sample taken for sequencing was peripheral blood. These receptors originate from a human donor in a cohort sampled during active COVID-19.

The chain recombines TRBV28 with TRBJ1-2; D possibly corresponds to TRBD1 (6 bases). The V end was cut by 6 bases, the J end by 5 bases, with 13 bases between. The CDR3 is made up of 13 amino acids. Looked up from germline, CDR1 is MDHEN and CDR2 is SYDVKM. CDR3 amino acids: CASSLGQVYGYTF. In DNA, the CDR3 is TGTGCCAGCAGCTTGGGACAAGTATATGGCTACACCTTC.

The chain is built from TRBV2 and TRBJ2-3, with D perhaps TRBD2 (5 bases). CDR3 length: 13 amino acids. The V gene lost 4 bases and the J gene lost 2 bases, with 7 bases spanning the gap. Per germline, CDR1 SNHLY and CDR2 FYNNEI. The CDR3 loop reads CASSGGITDTQYF. The CDR3 region has the DNA TGTGCCAGCAGTGGAGGGATCACAGATACGCAGTATTTT.

The chain employs TRBV7-2 and TRBJ2-4; 8 nucleotides line up with TRBD1. V shed 7 bases and J 4 bases; nucleotides not matched to a gene: 6. The CDR3 consists of 14 residues. The germline gives CDR1 SGHTA, CDR2 FQGNSA. CDR3 protein: CASKRGQAKNIQYF. CDR3 nucleotide sequence: TGTGCCAGCAAGAGGGGACAGGCAAAAAACATTCAGTACTTC.

The chain links TRBV14 to TRBJ2-5; 8 nucleotides align to TRBD1. CDR3 size: 12 residues. Germline values: CDR1 SGHDN, CDR2 FVKESK. CDR3 coding DNA: TGTGTGTCGGACAGGGACCAAGAGACCCAGTACTTC. This encodes CVSDRDQETQYF. Full variable domain (remainder filled in from reference TRBV14 and TRBJ2-5): EAGVTQFPSHSVIEKGQTVTLRCDPISGHDNLYWYRRVMGKEIKFLLHFVKESKQDESGMPNNRFLAERTGGTYSTLKVQPAELEDSGVYFCVSDRDQETQYFGPGTRLLVL.

V gene TRBV18 combines with J gene TRBJ1-4, with D uncertain. Germline assignment: CDR1 KGHSH and CDR2 LQKENI. This CDR3 region has 16 residues. V was pared by 4 bases and J by 9 bases, with 21 bases between. The CDR3 reads CASSLGWELEHQKLFF. DNA for the CDR3: TGTGCCAGCTCACTTGGGTGGGAGTTAGAACATCAAAAACTGTTTTTT.

This clone turned up a few times. The chain joins TRBV30 to TRBJ1-5, with 7 nucleotides matching TRBD1. CDR1 is GTSNPN and CDR2 is SVGIG in the germline V gene (reference sequence). V trimming: 5 bases; J trimming: 7 bases; junction bases outside the gene matches: 11. This CDR3 is 14 amino acids long. CDR3: CAWAMTGSAQPQHF. CDR3 DNA: TGTGCCTGGGCCATGACAGGGTCGGCGCAGCCCCAGCATTTT. Combining the CDR3 with reference TRBV30 and TRBJ1-5 gives the whole variable domain SQTIHQWPATLVQPVGSPLSLECTVEGTSNPNLYWYRQAAGRGLQLLFYSVGIGQISSEVPQNLSASRPQDRQFILSSKKLLLSDSGFYLCAWAMTGSAQPQHFGDGTRLSIL.

CDR3 sequence: CAWSKRGITGELFF. CDR3 sequence (DNA): TGTGCCTGGAGTAAACGGGGAATCACCGGGGAGCTGTTTTTT. The gene calls are TRBV30 and TRBJ2-2; a possible D gene is TRBD2 (5 bases). Germline assignment: CDR1 GTSNPN and CDR2 SVGIG (reference sequence). CDR3 length: 14 residues. V lost 2 bases and J lost 4, with 11 bases in between.

The V call is TRBV10-3, the J call TRBJ1-5; possible D gene TRBD1, 5 bases. The germline V and J ends were trimmed by 6 bases and 5 bases, with 11 bases remaining between them. CDR3 size: 13 residues. CDR1 and CDR2 from the germline V gene are ENHRY and SYGVKD. The CDR3 sequence is CAIREQEDQPQHF. CDR3 DNA: TGTGCCATCAGGGAACAGGAAGATCAGCCCCAGCATTTT.

A few counts support this clone. For the CDR3, the DNA is TGTGCCAGCAGCGGACACGGGAACTCGAATGAAAAACTGTTTTTT. It yields the protein CASSGHGNSNEKLFF. The V and J genes are TRBV9 and TRBJ1-4; no clear D gene. CDR1 is SGDLS, CDR2 YYNGEE, per germline. V lost 3 bases and J lost 5, with 14 bases in between. There are 15 residues in the CDR3.

The chain joins TRBV2 to TRBJ1-5, with a tentative D call TRBD1 (6 bases). CDR3 size: 14 residues. The V gene lost 8 bases and the J gene lost 7 bases, with 18 bases spanning the gap. Germline V gene sequence: CDR1 SNHLY, CDR2 FYNNEI. The CDR3 DNA follows: TGTGCCAGCCGGAAATCGACAGGCGAACAGCCCCAGCATTTT. Encoded protein: CASRKSTGEQPQHF.

The rearrangement links TRBV10-3 to TRBJ2-7, with a weak D call TRBD1 (6 bases). Germline V CDR1 and CDR2: ENHRY, SYGVKD. This CDR3 contains 15 residues. Trimming shortened V by 0 bases and J by 2 bases, and 11 bases separated the two germline ends. The CDR3 reads CAISESRDKAYEQYF. For the CDR3, the DNA is TGTGCCATCAGTGAGTCTCGGGACAAAGCCTACGAGCAGTACTTC.

The table lists this clone with a few counts. The rearrangement uses TRBV28 and TRBJ1-2; D possibly corresponds to TRBD1 (6 bases). The V and J ends lost 4 bases and 2 bases respectively, with 14 bases between them. CDR1 MDHEN and CDR2 SYDVKM come from the germline V gene. The CDR3 runs to 15 residues. The CDR3 DNA reads TGTGCCAGCAGTTCCCCAAAGGGGGGGAACTATGGCTACACCTTC. The encoded protein is CASSSPKGGNYGYTF.

This clone has a single count. Other DNA sequences in the sample encode the same CDR3. The chain has TRBV11-2 and TRBJ1-1, with D possibly matching TRBD1 (5 bases). The CDR3 runs 12 residues. The ends were cut back, 2 bases at V and 4 bases at J, with 5 bases in the middle. The V gene's germline CDR1 is SGHAT and CDR2 FQNNGV. CDR3: CASSLQGTEAFF. The CDR3 DNA is TGTGCCAGCAGCTTACAGGGCACTGAAGCTTTCTTT.

The chain links TRBV5-1 to TRBJ2-3; D gene ambiguous. V gave up 0 bases and J gave up 4 bases, with 6 bases separating them. Germline V gives CDR1 SGHRS, CDR2 YFSETQ. The length of the CDR3 is 13 residues. The CDR3 DNA follows: TGCGCCAGCAGCTTGGGTATATCAGATACGCAGTATTTT. Its protein product is CASSLGISDTQYF.

The chain has TRBV11-3 and TRBJ2-1; TRBD2 aligns across 8 bases. The CDR3 extends over 16 amino acids. Germline loops: CDR1 SGHNT, CDR2 YENEEA. After removal of 2 bases from V and 5 bases from J, the junction contained 8 bases not matched to a gene. CDR3 DNA: TGTGCCAGCAGCTTACGAGGGGCGGGGGGCCACAATGAGCAGTTCTTC. This encodes CASSLRGAGGHNEQFF.

This sequence joins TRBV4-2 and TRBJ2-3; 7 nucleotides line up with TRBD2. The CDR3 totals 17 residues. J lost 0 bases, V lost 0 bases, and 6 bases had no gene match. CDR1 and CDR2 (germline): LGHNA, YNFKEQ. The CDR3 protein is CASSQDDRRGSTDTQYF. CDR3 nucleotides: TGTGCCAGCAGCCAAGATGATCGGCGGGGGAGCACAGATACGCAGTATTTT.

The chain recombines TRBV5-1 with TRBJ2-2; TRBD1 is a possible D gene (5 bases). Trimming pared 0 bases from V and 6 bases from J, leaving 12 bases between. This CDR3 has 15 amino acids. The germline V gene encodes CDR1 SGHRS and CDR2 YFSETQ. The CDR3 DNA reads as TGCGCCAGCAGCTTGGGACCCCTACAGGCCGGGGAGCTGTTTTTT. Translation gives CASSLGPLQAGELFF.

The chain recombines TRBV4-2 with TRBJ1-2; D gene unclear. V gave up 0 bases and J gave up 8 bases, with 16 bases separating them. CDR1 is LGHNA, CDR2 YNFKEQ, per germline. This CDR3 is 15 amino acids long. The CDR3: CASSQDVIGVGGYTF. DNA of the CDR3: TGTGCCAGCAGCCAAGATGTGATCGGGGTTGGAGGCTACACCTTC.

This clone was counted once. The chain links TRBV11-2 to TRBJ2-5; D possibly corresponds to TRBD2 (5 bases). CDR3 size: 14 residues. Germline V lookup: CDR1 SGHAT, CDR2 FQNNGV. V gave up 3 bases and J gave up 2 bases, with 10 bases separating them. CDR3 bases: TGTGCCAGCAGCTTGGTCCGGGGTCAAGAGACCCAGTACTTC. This codes for CASSLVRGQETQYF.

The V gene is TRBV28, the J gene TRBJ1-6; D gene ambiguous. The CDR3 has 17 residues. Germline V gives CDR1 MDHEN, CDR2 SYDVKM. V shed 7 bases and J shed 5 bases, with 21 bases lying between them. CDR3 DNA: TGTGCCAGCACCACGCCGAGACTAAGTCCTGATAATTCACCCCTCCACTTT. Its protein product is CASTTPRLSPDNSPLHF.

This clone has more than one count but fewer than ten. The chain joins TRBV6-6 to TRBJ1-5; TRBD1 aligns across 8 bases. With 2 bases clipped from V and 5 bases from J, the junction kept 5 bases outside the gene matches. The length of the CDR3 is 15 residues. Looked up from germline, CDR1 is MNHNY and CDR2 is SVGAGI (reference sequence). The CDR3 here is CASSYGQGADQPQHF. Written as DNA, the CDR3 is TGTGCCAGCAGTTACGGGCAGGGGGCAGATCAGCCCCAGCATTTT.

V usage is TRBV6-2 or TRBV6-3 and J usage is TRBJ2-7; a possible D gene is TRBD1 (6 bases). The V end lost 0 bases, the J end lost 3 bases, and 18 bases lay between the germline ends. The germline CDR1 and CDR2 sequences are MNHEY and SVGEGT. The CDR3 has 17 amino acids. DNA of the CDR3: TGTGCCAGCAGTTACTCGAACATTGGCAGGGGAAACTACGAGCAGTACTTC. This sequence encodes CASSYSNIGRGNYEQYF.

The V and J genes are TRBV14 and TRBJ2-7; D is unclear. V was pared by 0 bases and J by 6 bases, with 12 bases between. The germline CDR1 and CDR2 sequences are SGHDN and FVKESK. CDR3 length: 14 amino acids. The CDR3 sequence is CASSQERHVGEQYF. DNA for the CDR3: TGTGCCAGCAGCCAAGAGCGGCATGTCGGCGAGCAGTACTTC.

This rearrangement joins TRBV15 to TRBJ2-6; D is possibly TRBD2 (5 bases). Per germline, CDR1 LNHNV and CDR2 YYDKDF (reference sequence). The CDR3 loop spans 15 amino acids. V lost 5 bases, J lost 2 bases, and 10 bases lay in between. The CDR3 loop reads CATSEMEAGANVLTF. In DNA form, the CDR3 reads TGTGCCACCAGCGAGATGGAGGCTGGGGCCAACGTCCTGACTTTC.